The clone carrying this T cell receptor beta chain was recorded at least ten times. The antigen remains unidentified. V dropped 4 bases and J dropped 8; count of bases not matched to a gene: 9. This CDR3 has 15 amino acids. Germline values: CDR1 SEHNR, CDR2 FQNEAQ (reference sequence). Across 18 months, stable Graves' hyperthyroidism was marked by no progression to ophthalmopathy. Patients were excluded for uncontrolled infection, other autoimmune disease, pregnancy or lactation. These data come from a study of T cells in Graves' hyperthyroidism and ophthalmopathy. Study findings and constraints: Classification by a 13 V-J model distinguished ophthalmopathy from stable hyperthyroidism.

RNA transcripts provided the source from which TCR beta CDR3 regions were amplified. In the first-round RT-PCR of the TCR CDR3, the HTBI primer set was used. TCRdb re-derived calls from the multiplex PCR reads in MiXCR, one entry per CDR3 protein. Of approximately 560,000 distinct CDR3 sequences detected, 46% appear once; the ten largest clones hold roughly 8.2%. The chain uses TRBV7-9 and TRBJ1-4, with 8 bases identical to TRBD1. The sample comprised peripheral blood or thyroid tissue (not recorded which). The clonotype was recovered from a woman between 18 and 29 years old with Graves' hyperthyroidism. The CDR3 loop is CASSSRTGPREKLFF. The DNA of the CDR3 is TGTGCCAGCAGCTCACGGACAGGGCCGCGCGAAAAACTGTTTTTT.